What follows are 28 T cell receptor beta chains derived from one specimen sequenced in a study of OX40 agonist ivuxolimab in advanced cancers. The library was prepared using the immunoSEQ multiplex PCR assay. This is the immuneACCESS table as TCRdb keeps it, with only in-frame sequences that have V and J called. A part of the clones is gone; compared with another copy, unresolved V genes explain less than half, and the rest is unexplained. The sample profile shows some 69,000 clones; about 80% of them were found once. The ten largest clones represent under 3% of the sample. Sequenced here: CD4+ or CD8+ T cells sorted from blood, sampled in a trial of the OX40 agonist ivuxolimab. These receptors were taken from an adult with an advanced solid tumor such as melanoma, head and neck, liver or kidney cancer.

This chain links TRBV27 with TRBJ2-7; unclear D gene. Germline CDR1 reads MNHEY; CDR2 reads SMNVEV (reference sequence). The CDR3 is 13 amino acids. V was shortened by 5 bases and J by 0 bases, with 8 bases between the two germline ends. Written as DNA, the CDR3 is TGTGCCAGCAGTGGAATGAGCTCCTACGAGCAGTACTTC. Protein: CASSGMSSYEQYF.

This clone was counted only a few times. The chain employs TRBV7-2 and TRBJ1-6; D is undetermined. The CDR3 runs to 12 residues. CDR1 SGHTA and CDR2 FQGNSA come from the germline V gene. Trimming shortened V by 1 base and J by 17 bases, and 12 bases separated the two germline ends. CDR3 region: CASSLVAVPIHF. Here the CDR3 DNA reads TGTGCCAGCAGCTTAGTTGCGGTGCCCATCCACTTT.

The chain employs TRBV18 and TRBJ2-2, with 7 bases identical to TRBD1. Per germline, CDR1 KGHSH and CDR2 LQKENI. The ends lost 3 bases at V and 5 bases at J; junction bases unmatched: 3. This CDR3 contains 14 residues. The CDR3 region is CASSPGTATGELFF. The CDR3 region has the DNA TGTGCCAGCTCACCTGGGACAGCTACCGGGGAGCTGTTTTTT.

CDR3 loop: CASSDRDYGYTF. The CDR3 nucleotides are TGTGCCAGCAGTGACAGGGACTATGGCTACACCTTC. The V call is TRBV2, the J call TRBJ1-2, with D perhaps TRBD1 (5 bases). Deletions cut 3 bases from V and 3 bases from J, with 5 bases between. Germline V gene sequence: CDR1 SNHLY, CDR2 FYNNEI. This CDR3 is 12 amino acids long.

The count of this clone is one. The DNA of the CDR3 is TGTGCCGTAGGACTAGCGGGGAGGGGTGAGCAGTTCTTC. Translation: CAVGLAGRGEQFF. The chain joins TRBV19 to TRBJ2-1; 12 nucleotides align to TRBD2. V shed 11 bases and J 9 bases; nucleotides not matched to a gene: 8. The germline V gene encodes CDR1 LNHDA and CDR2 SQIVND (reference sequence). CDR3 length: 13 residues.

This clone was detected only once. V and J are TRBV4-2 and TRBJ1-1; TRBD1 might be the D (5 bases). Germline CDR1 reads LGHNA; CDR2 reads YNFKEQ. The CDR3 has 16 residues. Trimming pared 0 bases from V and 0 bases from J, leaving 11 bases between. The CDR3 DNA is TGTGCCAGCAGCCAAGAGTCAGGGAACATGAACACTGAAGCTTTCTTT. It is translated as CASSQESGNMNTEAFF.

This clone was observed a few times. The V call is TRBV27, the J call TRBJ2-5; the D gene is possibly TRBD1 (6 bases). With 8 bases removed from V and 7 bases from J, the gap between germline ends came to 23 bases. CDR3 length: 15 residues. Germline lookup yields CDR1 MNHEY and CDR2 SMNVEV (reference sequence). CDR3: CASGTGTLAGGTQYF. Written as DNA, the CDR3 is TGTGCCAGCGGTACCGGGACACTGGCCGGTGGGACCCAGTACTTC.

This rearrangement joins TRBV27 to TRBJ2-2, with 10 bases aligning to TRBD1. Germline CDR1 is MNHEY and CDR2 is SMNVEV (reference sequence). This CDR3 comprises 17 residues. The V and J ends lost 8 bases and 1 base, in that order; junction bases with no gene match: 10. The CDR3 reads CASSGQGVNGNTGELFF. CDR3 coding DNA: TGTGCCAGCTCTGGACAGGGGGTGAATGGGAACACCGGGGAGCTGTTTTTT.

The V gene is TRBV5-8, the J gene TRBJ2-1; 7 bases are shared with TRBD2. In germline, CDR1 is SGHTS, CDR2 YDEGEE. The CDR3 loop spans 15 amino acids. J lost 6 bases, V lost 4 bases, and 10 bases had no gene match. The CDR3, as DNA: TGTGCCAGCAGCCTAGAGGGAGCGGGGAGCAATGAGCAGTTCTTC. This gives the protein CASSLEGAGSNEQFF.

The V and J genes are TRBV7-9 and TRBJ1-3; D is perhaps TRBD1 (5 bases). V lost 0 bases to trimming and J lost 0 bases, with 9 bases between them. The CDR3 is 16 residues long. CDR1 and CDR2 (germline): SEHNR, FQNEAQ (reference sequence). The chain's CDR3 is CASSLAGTSSGNTIYF. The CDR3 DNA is TGTGCCAGCAGCTTAGCAGGGACGAGCTCTGGAAACACCATATATTTT.

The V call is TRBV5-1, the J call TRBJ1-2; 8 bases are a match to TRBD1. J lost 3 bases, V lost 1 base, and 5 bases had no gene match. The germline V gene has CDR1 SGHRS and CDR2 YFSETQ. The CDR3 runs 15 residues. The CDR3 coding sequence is TGCGCCAGCAGCTTGTCAAACAGGGGGGACTATGGCTACACCTTC. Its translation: CASSLSNRGDYGYTF.

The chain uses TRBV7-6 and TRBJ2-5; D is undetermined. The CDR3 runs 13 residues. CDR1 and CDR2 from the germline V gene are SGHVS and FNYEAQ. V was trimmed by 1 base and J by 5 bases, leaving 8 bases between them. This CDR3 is CASSLGPVETQYF. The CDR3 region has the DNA TGTGCCAGCAGCTTAGGCCCAGTGGAGACCCAGTACTTC.

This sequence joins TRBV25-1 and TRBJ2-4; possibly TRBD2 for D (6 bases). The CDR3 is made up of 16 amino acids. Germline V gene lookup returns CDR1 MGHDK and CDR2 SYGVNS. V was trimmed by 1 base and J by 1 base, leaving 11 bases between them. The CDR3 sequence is CASSEWASAAKNIQYF. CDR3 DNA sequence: TGTGCCAGCAGTGAATGGGCTAGCGCGGCCAAAAACATTCAGTACTTC.

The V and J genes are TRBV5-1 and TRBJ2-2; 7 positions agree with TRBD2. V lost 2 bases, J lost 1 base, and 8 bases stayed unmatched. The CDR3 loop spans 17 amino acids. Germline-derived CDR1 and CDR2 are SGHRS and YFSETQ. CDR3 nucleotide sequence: TGCGCCAGCAGCTTAAAAGCGGGGCGGGGGAACACCGGGGAGCTGTTTTTT. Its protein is CASSLKAGRGNTGELFF.

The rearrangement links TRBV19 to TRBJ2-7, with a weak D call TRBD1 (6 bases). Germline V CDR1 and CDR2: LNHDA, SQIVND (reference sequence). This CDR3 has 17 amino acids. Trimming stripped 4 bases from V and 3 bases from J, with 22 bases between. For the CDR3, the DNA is TGTGCCAGTAGTACGCACTCGGCACAGGGTGGATACTACGAGCAGTACTTC. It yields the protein CASSTHSAQGGYYEQYF.

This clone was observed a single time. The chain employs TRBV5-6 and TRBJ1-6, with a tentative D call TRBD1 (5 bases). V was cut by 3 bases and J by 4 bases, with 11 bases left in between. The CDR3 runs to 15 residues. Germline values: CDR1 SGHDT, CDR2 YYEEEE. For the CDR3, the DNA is TGTGCCAGCAGCTGGGGGACTCGGTATAATTCACCCCTCCACTTT. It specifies CASSWGTRYNSPLHF. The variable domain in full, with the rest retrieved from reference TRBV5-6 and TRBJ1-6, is DAGVTQSPTHLIKTRGQQVTLRCSPKSGHDTVSWYQQALGQGPQFIFQYYEEEERQRGNFPDRFSGHQFPNYSSELNVNALLLGDSALYLCASSWGTRYNSPLHFGNGTRLTVT.

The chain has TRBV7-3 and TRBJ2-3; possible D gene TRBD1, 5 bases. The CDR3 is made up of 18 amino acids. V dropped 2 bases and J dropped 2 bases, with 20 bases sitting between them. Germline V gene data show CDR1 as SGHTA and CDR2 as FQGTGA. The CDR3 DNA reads TGTGCCAGCAGCTTACTCGGTCCAAGGGGCATGGTCACAGATACGCAGTATTTT. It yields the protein CASSLLGPRGMVTDTQYF.

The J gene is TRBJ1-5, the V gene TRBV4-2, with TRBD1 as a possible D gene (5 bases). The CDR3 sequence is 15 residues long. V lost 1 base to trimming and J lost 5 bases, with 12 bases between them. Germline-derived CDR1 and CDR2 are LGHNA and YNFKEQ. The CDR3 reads CASSQVRGGDQPQHF. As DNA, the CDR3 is TGTGCCAGCAGCCAAGTGCGAGGAGGGGATCAGCCCCAGCATTTT.

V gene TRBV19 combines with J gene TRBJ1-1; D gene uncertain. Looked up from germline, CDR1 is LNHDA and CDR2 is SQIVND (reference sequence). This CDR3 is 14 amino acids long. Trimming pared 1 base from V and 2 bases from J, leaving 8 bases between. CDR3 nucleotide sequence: TGTGCCAGTAGTATAGTGGGAAGAAACACTGAAGCTTTCTTT. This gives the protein CASSIVGRNTEAFF. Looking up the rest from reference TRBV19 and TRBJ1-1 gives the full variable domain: DGGITQSPKYLFRKEGQNVTLSCEQNLNHDAMYWYRQDPGQGLRLIYYSQIVNDFQKGDIAEGYSVSREKKESFPLTVTSAQKNPTAFYLCASSIVGRNTEAFFGQGTRLTVV.

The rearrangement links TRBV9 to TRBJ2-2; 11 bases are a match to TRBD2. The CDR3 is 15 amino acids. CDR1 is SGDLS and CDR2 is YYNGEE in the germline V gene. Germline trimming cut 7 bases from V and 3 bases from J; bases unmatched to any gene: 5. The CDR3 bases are TGTGCCAGCGGTAGCGGGGGGGCTTACACCGGGGAGCTGTTTTTT. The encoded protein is CASGSGGAYTGELFF.

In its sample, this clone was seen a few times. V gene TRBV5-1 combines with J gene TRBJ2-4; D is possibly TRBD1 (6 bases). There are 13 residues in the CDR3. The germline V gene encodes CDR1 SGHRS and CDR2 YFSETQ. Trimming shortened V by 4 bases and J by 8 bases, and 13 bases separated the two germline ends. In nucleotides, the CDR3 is TGCGCCAGCAGCACTCAACCAGGGGACATTCAGTACTTC. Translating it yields CASSTQPGDIQYF.

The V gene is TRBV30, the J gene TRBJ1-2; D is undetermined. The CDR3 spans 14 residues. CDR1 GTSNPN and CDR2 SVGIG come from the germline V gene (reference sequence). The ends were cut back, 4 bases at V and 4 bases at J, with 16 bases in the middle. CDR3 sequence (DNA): TGTGCCTGGAAAACCAGGATGCAATCCTATGGCTACACCTTC. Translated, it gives CAWKTRMQSYGYTF.

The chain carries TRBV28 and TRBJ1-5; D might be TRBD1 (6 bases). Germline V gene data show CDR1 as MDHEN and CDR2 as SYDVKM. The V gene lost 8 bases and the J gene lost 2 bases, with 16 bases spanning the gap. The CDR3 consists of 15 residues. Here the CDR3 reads CASSKGGGGNQPQHF. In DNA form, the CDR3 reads TGTGCCAGCTCCAAGGGAGGGGGAGGCAATCAGCCCCAGCATTTT.

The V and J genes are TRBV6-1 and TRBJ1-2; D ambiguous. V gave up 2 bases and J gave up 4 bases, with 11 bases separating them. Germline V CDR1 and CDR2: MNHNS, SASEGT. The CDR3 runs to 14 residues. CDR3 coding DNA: TGTGCCAGCAGTGAATCATGGACGGGCTATGGCTACACCTTC. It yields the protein CASSESWTGYGYTF.

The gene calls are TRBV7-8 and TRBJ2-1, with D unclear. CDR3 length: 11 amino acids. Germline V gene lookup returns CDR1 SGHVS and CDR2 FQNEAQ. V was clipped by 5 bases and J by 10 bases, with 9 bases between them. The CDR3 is CASSPAQEQFF. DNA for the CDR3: TGTGCCAGCAGCCCCGCCCAAGAGCAGTTCTTC.

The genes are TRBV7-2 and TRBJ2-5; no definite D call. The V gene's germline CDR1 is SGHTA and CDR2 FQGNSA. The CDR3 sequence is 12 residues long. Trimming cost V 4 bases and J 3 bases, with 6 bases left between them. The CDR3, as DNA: TGTGCCAGCAGCTCAAGGGAAGAGACCCAGTACTTC. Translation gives CASSSREETQYF. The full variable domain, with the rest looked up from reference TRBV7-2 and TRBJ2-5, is GAGVSQSPSNKVTEKGKDVELRCDPISGHTALYWYRQSLGQGLEFLIYFQGNSAPDKSGLPSDRFSAERTGGSVSTLTIQRTQQEDSAVYLCASSSREETQYFGPGTRLLVL.

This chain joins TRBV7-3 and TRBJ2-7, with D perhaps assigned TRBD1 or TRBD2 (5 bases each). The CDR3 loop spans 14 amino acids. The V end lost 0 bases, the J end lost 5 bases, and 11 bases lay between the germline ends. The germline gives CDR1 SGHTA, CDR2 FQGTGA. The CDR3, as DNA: TGTGCCAGCAGCTTAACGGGACCGGCCGACGAGCAGTACTTC. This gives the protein CASSLTGPADEQYF.

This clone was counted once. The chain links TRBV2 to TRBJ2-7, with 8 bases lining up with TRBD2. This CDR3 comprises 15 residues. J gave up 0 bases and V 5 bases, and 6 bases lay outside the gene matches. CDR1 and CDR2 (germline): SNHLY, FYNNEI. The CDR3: CASSNAGGVSYEQYF. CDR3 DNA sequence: TGTGCCAGCAGTAACGCGGGAGGCGTCTCCTACGAGCAGTACTTC.